This entry lists 18 T cell receptor beta chains sequenced from one sample in a study of T-cell reconstitution after alpha-beta-depleted transplantation in children. For TCRbeta, the library was prepared with unique molecular identifiers. TCRdb reanalysed the PCR reads using MiXCR and keeps one entry per CDR3 protein. The sample records approximately 520,000 distinct CDR3 sequences, about 30% being singletons. The sample was PBMCs from the stem cell graft donor, taken from the stem cell graft. The origin of the receptors is a human donor who donated a stem cell graft to a child with aplastic anemia.

This clonotype was seen more than once but under ten times. J is TRBJ1-4 and V is TRBV20-1; D is perhaps TRBD1 (5 bases). The CDR3 has 12 residues. Germline CDR1 reads DFQATT; CDR2 reads SNEGSKA (reference sequence). Trimming shortened V by 6 bases and J by 7 bases, and 12 bases separated the two germline ends. For the CDR3, the DNA is TGCAGTGCAATGCGGGGGACTGAAAAACTGTTTTTT. Amino acid sequence: CSAMRGTEKLFF.

The V call is TRBV29-1, the J call TRBJ1-1; D gene ambiguous. Germline V gene data show CDR1 as SQVTM and CDR2 as ANQGSEA. V lost 4 bases to trimming and J lost 5 bases, with 17 bases between them. The CDR3 is 14 residues long. The CDR3 loop reads CSVVGGVGGTEAFF. The CDR3, as DNA: TGCAGCGTTGTAGGCGGGGTAGGTGGGACTGAAGCTTTCTTT.

The rearrangement uses TRBV29-1 and TRBJ1-5; no firm D call. The germline V gene has CDR1 SQVTM and CDR2 ANQGSEA. Trimming left V 6 bases short and J 0 bases short, with 6 bases between. The CDR3 sequence is 12 residues long. This chain's CDR3 is CSVMSSNQPQHF. DNA of the CDR3: TGCAGCGTCATGAGTAGCAATCAGCCCCAGCATTTT.

The V and J genes are TRBV9 and TRBJ1-5, with a tentative D call TRBD1 (6 bases). CDR1 is SGDLS, CDR2 YYNGEE, per germline. The CDR3 covers 19 residues. V lost 4 bases and J 4 bases, leaving 27 bases between the germline ends. CDR3 sequence reads: CASSLGRAGALLTNQPQHF. As DNA, the CDR3 is TGTGCCAGCAGCCTCGGGAGGGCAGGGGCCTTACTAACTAATCAGCCCCAGCATTTT.

This clonotype was picked up many times. The DNA of the CDR3 is TGTGCCAGCAGCCTCAATTCTGGGGCCAACGTCCTGACTTTC. This gives the protein CASSLNSGANVLTF. The genes are TRBV7-6 and TRBJ2-6; D gene uncertain. This CDR3 spans 14 amino acids. V was pared by 5 bases and J by 1 base, with 6 bases between. The germline CDR1 and CDR2 sequences are SGHVS and FNYEAQ.

A few counts support this clonotype. The V gene is TRBV27, the J gene TRBJ2-7; D not resolved. CDR1 is MNHEY, CDR2 SMNVEV, per germline (reference sequence). This CDR3 is 14 amino acids long. Trimming left V 2 bases short and J 8 bases short, with 16 bases between. The CDR3 loop reads CASSLRQATGKQYV. In DNA, the CDR3 is TGTGCCAGCAGTTTAAGGCAGGCTACGGGTAAGCAGTACGTC.

The chain couples TRBV5-1 to TRBJ2-7; 8 nucleotides agree with TRBD2. Trimming at V came to 2 bases and at J to 4 bases, leaving 8 bases not matched to a gene. The CDR3 loop spans 15 amino acids. The germline V gene encodes CDR1 SGHRS and CDR2 YFSETQ. CDR3: CASSFESGRGYEQYF. CDR3 bases: TGCGCCAGCAGCTTCGAAAGCGGGAGAGGATACGAGCAGTACTTC.

This clonotype was observed a few times. V and J are TRBV10-3 and TRBJ2-7, with D possibly being TRBD1 or TRBD2 (5 bases each). With 3 bases removed from V and 4 bases from J, the gap between germline ends came to 16 bases. CDR3 size: 15 residues. The germline V gene has CDR1 ENHRY and CDR2 SYGVKD. CDR3 residues: CAISDPPGAVYEQYV. The CDR3 DNA sequence: TGTGCCATCAGTGATCCCCCCGGGGCCGTTTACGAGCAGTACGTC.

The chain employs TRBV27 and TRBJ2-5; tentatively, D is TRBD1 (6 bases). This CDR3 contains 15 residues. The ends were cut back, 5 bases at V and 2 bases at J, with 15 bases in the middle. Germline CDR1 is MNHEY and CDR2 is SMNVEV (reference sequence). The CDR3 sequence: CASSPRGTAQETQYF. The CDR3 DNA reads as TGTGCCAGCAGTCCGAGGGGGACCGCTCAAGAGACCCAGTACTTC.

This clonotype has just a few counts. V usage is TRBV6-9 and J usage is TRBJ1-1; 9 bases fit TRBD1. Germline lookup yields CDR1 MNHGY and CDR2 SVAAGI. The CDR3 loop spans 14 amino acids. V shed 6 bases and J 7 bases; nucleotides not matched to a gene: 9. CDR3 residues: CASSWADRGVEAFF. Here the CDR3 DNA reads TGTGCCAGCAGCTGGGCGGACAGGGGTGTTGAAGCTTTCTTT.

The chain joins TRBV15 to TRBJ2-1; TRBD2 aligns across 7 bases. Germline V gene lookup returns CDR1 LNHNV and CDR2 YYDKDF (reference sequence). The CDR3 covers 15 residues. J lost 0 bases, V lost 6 bases, and 5 bases had no gene match. CDR3 protein: CATSWTGGSYNEQFF. CDR3 sequence (DNA): TGTGCCACCAGTTGGACGGGAGGCTCCTACAATGAGCAGTTCTTC.

This clonotype was picked up a small number of times. The CDR3 spells CASDTGLAVYEQYF. CDR3 sequence (DNA): TGTGCCAGTGATACGGGACTAGCGGTTTACGAGCAGTACTTC. The chain recombines TRBV28 with TRBJ2-7; 11 bases map to TRBD2. The CDR3 consists of 14 residues. Germline V CDR1 and CDR2: MDHEN, SYDVKM. J was trimmed by 4 bases and V by 9 bases; bases with no gene match: 8. Together with reference TRBV28 and TRBJ2-7, the CDR3 gives the full variable domain: DVKVTQSSRYLVKRTGEKVFLECVQDMDHENMFWYRQDPGLGLRLIYFSYDVKMKEKGDIPEGYSVSREKKERFSLILESASTNQTSMYLCASDTGLAVYEQYFGPGTRLTVT.

J is TRBJ2-1 and V is TRBV12-3 or TRBV12-4; perhaps D is TRBD1 or TRBD2 (6 bases each). The V and J ends lost 6 bases and 0 bases respectively, with 15 bases between them. This CDR3 has 16 residues. Here the CDR3 reads CASRLGGTSSYNEQFF. The CDR3 DNA follows: TGTGCCAGCAGGTTGGGCGGGACAAGCTCCTACAATGAGCAGTTCTTC.

The V call is TRBV5-1, the J call TRBJ2-7; D is unresolved. From germline, CDR1 is SGHRS and CDR2 YFSETQ. There are 13 residues in the CDR3. Trimming shortened V by 3 bases and J by 4 bases, and 11 bases separated the two germline ends. The CDR3 here is CASSWSVAYEQYF. CDR3 coding DNA: TGCGCCAGCAGCTGGAGCGTAGCTTACGAGCAGTACTTC.

This clonotype came up once. This chain connects TRBV12-3 or TRBV12-4 to TRBJ1-1; 8 bases agree with TRBD1. Trimming cost V 3 bases and J 3 bases; bases outside gene matches: 12. This CDR3 has 17 amino acids. The CDR3 loop reads CASSFVVSGGRDTEAFF. Written as DNA, the CDR3 is TGTGCCAGCAGTTTTGTAGTATCAGGGGGCCGGGACACTGAAGCTTTCTTT.

This clonotype was observed a few times. The gene calls are TRBV20-1 and TRBJ1-5, with D maybe TRBD1 (6 bases). Germline loops: CDR1 DFQATT, CDR2 SNEGSKA (reference sequence). The germline V and J ends were trimmed by 2 bases and 7 bases, with 18 bases remaining between them. This CDR3 has 15 residues. The CDR3 bases are TGCAGTGCTAGACCACCAGGACAGCGGGGACAGCCCCAGCATTTT. Its translation: CSARPPGQRGQPQHF.

This clonotype has more than one count but fewer than ten. This sequence joins TRBV27 and TRBJ2-1; TRBD2 matches 11 bases. The CDR3 consists of 17 residues. From germline, CDR1 is MNHEY and CDR2 SMNVEV (reference sequence). V trimming: 2 bases; J trimming: 7 bases; junction bases outside the gene matches: 10. The CDR3 coding sequence is TGTGCCAGCAGTTTACGAGCGACTAGCGGGGTCTCGAATGAGCAGTTCTTC. Protein product: CASSLRATSGVSNEQFF.

The genes are TRBV4-3 and TRBJ2-7; 11 nucleotides agree with TRBD1. Losses at the gene ends were 5 bases for V and 6 bases for J; bases not matched to a gene: 12. Germline values: CDR1 LGHNA, CDR2 YSLEER. This CDR3 has 16 amino acids. Written as DNA, the CDR3 is TGCGCCAGCAGCAAAATGGACAGGGGGCTTACGAGCGAGCAGTACTTC. This translates into CASSKMDRGLTSEQYF.